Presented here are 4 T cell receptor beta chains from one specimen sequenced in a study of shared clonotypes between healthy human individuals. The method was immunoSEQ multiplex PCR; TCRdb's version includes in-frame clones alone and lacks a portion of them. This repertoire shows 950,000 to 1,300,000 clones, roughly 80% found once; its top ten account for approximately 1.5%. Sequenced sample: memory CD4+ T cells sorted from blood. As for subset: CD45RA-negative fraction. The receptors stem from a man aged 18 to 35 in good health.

The CDR3 here is CASSYLGQGAGELFF. As DNA, the CDR3 is TGTGCCAGCAGTTACCTGGGACAGGGGGCCGGGGAGCTGTTTTTT. The chain is built from TRBV6-5 and TRBJ2-2; 11 positions agree with TRBD1. The CDR3 has 15 residues. Germline trimming cut 2 bases from V and 6 bases from J; bases unmatched to any gene: 2. Germline loops: CDR1 MNHEY, CDR2 SVGAGI.

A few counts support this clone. For the CDR3, the DNA is TGTGCCAGTAGTTTTAACCTCGTGACGAACACTGAAGCTTTCTTT. This sequence encodes CASSFNLVTNTEAFF. This rearrangement joins TRBV19 to TRBJ1-1; D unresolved. With 5 bases removed from V and 1 base from J, the gap between germline ends came to 14 bases. The CDR3 has 15 amino acids. Germline CDR1 and CDR2: LNHDA and SQIVND (reference sequence).

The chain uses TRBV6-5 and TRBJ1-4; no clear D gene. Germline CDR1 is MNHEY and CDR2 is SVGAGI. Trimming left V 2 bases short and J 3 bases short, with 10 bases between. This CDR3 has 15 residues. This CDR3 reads CASSYGGRPNEKLFF. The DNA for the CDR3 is TGTGCCAGCAGTTACGGAGGCAGACCTAATGAAAAACTGTTTTTT.

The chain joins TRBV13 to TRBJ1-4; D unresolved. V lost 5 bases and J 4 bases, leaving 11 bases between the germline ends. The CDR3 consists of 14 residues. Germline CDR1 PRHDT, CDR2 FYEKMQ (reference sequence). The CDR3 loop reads CASSGGSLNEKLFF. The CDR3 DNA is TGTGCCAGCAGCGGCGGCAGCCTTAATGAAAAACTGTTTTTT. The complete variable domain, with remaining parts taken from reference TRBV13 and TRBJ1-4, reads AAGVIQSPRHLIKEKRETATLKCYPIPRHDTVYWYQQGPGQDPQFLISFYEKMQSDKGSIPDRFSAQQFSDYHSELNMSSLELGDSALYFCASSGGSLNEKLFFGSGTQLSVL.